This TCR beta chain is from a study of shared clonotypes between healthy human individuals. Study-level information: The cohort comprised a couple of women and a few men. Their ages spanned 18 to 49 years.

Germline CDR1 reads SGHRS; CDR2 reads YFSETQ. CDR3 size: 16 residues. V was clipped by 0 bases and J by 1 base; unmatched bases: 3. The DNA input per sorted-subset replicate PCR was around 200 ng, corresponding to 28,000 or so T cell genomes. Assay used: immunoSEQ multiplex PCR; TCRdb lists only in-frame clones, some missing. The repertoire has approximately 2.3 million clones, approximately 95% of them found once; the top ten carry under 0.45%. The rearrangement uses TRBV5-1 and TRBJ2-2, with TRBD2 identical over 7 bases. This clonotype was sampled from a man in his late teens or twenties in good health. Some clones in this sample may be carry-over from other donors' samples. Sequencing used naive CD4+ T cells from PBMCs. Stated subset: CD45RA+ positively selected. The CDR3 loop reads CASSLGLALNTGELFF. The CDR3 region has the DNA TGCGCCAGCAGCTTGGGACTAGCTTTGAACACCGGGGAGCTGTTTTTT. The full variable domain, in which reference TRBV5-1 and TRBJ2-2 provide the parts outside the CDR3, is KAGVTQTPRYLIKTRGQQVTLSCSPISGHRSVSWYQQTPGQGLQFLFEYFSETQRNKGNFPGRFSGRQFSNSRSEMNVSTLELGDSALYLCASSLGLALNTGELFFGEGSRLTVL.